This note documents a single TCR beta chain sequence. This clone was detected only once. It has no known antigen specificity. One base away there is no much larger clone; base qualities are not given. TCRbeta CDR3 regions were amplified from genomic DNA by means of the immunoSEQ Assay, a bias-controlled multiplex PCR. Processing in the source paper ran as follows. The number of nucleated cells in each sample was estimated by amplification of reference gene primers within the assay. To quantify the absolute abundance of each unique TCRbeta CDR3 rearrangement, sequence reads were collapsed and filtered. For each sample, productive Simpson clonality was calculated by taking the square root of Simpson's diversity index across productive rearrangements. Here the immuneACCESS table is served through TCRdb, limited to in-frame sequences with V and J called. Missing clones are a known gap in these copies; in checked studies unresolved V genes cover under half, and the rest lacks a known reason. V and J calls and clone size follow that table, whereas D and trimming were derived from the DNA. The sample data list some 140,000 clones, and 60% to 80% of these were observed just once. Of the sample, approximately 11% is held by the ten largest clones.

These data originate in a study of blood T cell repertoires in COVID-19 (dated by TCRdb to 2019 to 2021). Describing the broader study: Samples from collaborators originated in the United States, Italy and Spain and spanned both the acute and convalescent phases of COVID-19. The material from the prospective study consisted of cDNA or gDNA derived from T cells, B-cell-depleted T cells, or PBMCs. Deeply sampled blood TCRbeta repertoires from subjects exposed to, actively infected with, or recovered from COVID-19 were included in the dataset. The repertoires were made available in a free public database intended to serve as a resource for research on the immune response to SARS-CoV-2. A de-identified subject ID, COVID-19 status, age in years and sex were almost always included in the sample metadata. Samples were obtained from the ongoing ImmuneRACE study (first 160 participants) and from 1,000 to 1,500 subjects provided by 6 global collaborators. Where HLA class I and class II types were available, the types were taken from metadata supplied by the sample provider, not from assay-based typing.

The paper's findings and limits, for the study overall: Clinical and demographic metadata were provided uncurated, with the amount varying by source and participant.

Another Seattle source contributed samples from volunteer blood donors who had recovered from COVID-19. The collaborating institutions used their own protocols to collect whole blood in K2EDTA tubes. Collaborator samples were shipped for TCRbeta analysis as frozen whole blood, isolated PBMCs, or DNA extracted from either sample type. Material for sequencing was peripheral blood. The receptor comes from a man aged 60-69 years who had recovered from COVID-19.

The sequence in DNA is TGTGCCAGCAGCCTAACTAGCGGGAGTTTGGGTGAGCAGTTCTTC. It encodes CASSLTSGSLGEQFF. The chain is made from TRBV4-2 and TRBJ2-1, with TRBD2 identical over 11 junction bases. The germline V gene sets CDR1 to LGHNA and CDR2 to YNFKEQ. The CDR3 starts with the cysteine, ends with the phenylalanine, and has 15 residues. Only CDR3 DNA is held: 45 bases, read in frame from base 1. Trimming accounts for 4 bases at V and 9 bases at J, while the number of junction bases matched to no gene is 8.